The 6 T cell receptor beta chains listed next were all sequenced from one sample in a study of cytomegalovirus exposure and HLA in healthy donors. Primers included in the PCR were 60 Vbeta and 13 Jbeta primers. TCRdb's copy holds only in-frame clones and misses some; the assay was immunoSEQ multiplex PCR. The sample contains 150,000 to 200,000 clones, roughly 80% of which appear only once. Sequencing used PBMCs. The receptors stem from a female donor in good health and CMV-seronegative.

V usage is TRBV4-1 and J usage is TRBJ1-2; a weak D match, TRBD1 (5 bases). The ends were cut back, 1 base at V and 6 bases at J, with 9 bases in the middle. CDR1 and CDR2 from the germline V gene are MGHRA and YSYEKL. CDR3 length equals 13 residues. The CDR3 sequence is CASSQGGGDGYTF. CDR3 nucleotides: TGCGCCAGCAGCCAAGGTGGAGGGGATGGCTACACCTTC.

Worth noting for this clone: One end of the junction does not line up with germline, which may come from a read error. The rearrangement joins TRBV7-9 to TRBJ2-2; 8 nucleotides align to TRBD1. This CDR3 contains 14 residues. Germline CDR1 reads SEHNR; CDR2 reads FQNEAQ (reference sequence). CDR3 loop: CSSSRNRGTGELFF. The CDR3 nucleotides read TGTTCCAGCAGCCGAAACAGGGGGACCGGGGAGCTGTTTTTT.

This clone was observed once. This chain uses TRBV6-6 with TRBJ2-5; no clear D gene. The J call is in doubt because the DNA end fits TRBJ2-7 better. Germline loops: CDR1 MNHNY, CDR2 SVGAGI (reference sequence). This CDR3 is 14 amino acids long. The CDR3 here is CASSYSPGAYEQYF. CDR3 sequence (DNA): TGTGCCAGCAGTTACTCTCCGGGTGCCTACGAGCAGTACTTC.

CDR3 DNA: TGCGCCAGCAGCCCGCTTGGCGGACAGGGGGCGATGAACACTGAAGCTTTCTTT. This translates into CASSPLGGQGAMNTEAFF. The chain carries TRBV5-1 and TRBJ1-1, with TRBD1 matching over 11 bases. V was pared by 4 bases and J by 0 bases, with 11 bases of the junction left unmatched. The CDR3 totals 18 residues. Germline V gene lookup returns CDR1 SGHRS and CDR2 YFSETQ.

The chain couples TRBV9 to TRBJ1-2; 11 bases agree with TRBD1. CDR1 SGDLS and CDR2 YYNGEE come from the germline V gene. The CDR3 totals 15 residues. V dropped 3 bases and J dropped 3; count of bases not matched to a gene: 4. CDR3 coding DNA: TGTGCCAGCAGCGCCTGGGGACAGGGGGACTATGGCTACACCTTC. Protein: CASSAWGQGDYGYTF.

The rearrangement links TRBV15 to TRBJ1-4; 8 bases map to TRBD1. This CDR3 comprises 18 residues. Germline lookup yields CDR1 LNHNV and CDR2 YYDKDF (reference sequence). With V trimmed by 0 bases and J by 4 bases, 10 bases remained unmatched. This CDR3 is CATSREGTRGQDNEKLFF. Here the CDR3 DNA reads TGTGCCACCAGCAGAGAAGGGACCCGGGGACAGGATAATGAAAAACTGTTTTTT.